The clone carrying this T cell receptor (beta chain) was observed at least ten times. This specimen includes other DNA sequences encoding the same CDR3. The sorted-subset replicate PCRs were given 150 to 250 ng DNA, which is 27,000 or so T cell genomes. Method: immunoSEQ multiplex PCR; TCRdb's copy keeps in-frame clones and lacks some. Among roughly 660,000 clones listed, around 90% were seen once. The data derive from a study of shared clonotypes between healthy human individuals. Study overall: The cohort comprised a couple of women and a few men. Their ages spanned 18 to 49 years.

This CDR3 is built from 12 residues. The germline CDR1 and CDR2 sequences are MDHEN and SYDVKM. The V end lost 3 bases, the J end lost 5 bases, and 7 bases lay between the germline ends. The sample comprised memory CD8+ T cells from PBMCs. Subset meaning: CD45RO+ cells pooled with CCR7-negative TemRA cells. The chain combines TRBV28 with TRBJ1-1, with unresolved D. The receptor was isolated from a man aged 18 to 30 in good health. Some clones in this sample may be carry-over from other donors' samples. The CDR3 DNA follows: TGTGCCAGCAGTTTCGAGGTAACTGAAGCTTTCTTT. This gives the protein CASSFEVTEAFF. Looking up the rest from reference TRBV28 and TRBJ1-1 gives the full variable domain: DVKVTQSSRYLVKRTGEKVFLECVQDMDHENMFWYRQDPGLGLRLIYFSYDVKMKEKGDIPEGYSVSREKKERFSLILESASTNQTSMYLCASSFEVTEAFFGQGTRLTVV.